These 30 T cell receptor beta chains were sequenced from one sample in a study of shared clonotypes between healthy human individuals. Here immunoSEQ multiplex PCR was the method, and the copy in TCRdb shows in-frame clones only, minus some. The profile covers 150,000 to 200,000 clones, with 66% appearing a single time and about 10% taken by the ten largest. Sequenced: memory CD4+ T cells sorted from blood. Noted subset: CD45RA-negative fraction. The receptors here all came from a man aged 25 to 40 in good health.

The chain links TRBV2 to TRBJ2-1; 11 nucleotides line up with TRBD2. Germline V CDR1 and CDR2: SNHLY, FYNNEI. The CDR3 totals 18 residues. The ends lost 10 bases at V and 0 bases at J; junction bases unmatched: 14. CDR3: CANKQGTSGRNSYNEQFF. Here the CDR3 DNA reads TGTGCCAACAAGCAGGGGACTAGCGGAAGAAACTCCTACAATGAGCAGTTCTTC. The variable domain in full, with the rest retrieved from reference TRBV2 and TRBJ2-1, is EPEVTQTPSHQVTQMGQEVILRCVPISNHLYFYWYRQILGQKVEFLVSFYNNEISEKSEIFDDQFSVERPDGSNFTLKIRSTKLEDSAMYFCANKQGTSGRNSYNEQFFGPGTRLTVL.

The chain carries TRBV7-2 and TRBJ2-6, with unresolved D. Trimming cost V 1 base and J 10 bases, with 8 bases left between them. CDR1 SGHTA and CDR2 FQGNSA come from the germline V gene. CDR3 size: 13 residues. The CDR3 loop is CASSLEPENVLTF. DNA for the CDR3: TGTGCCAGCAGCTTAGAGCCAGAGAACGTCCTGACTTTC.

Here the CDR3 DNA reads TGTGCCAGCAGTGAAAGCGTGGTGGGGCGAGGGACTGAAGCTTTCTTT. Its translation is CASSESVVGRGTEAFF. V is TRBV6-1 and J is TRBJ1-1; maybe TRBD1 (5 bases). With 2 bases removed from V and 5 bases from J, the gap between germline ends came to 18 bases. The CDR3 length is 16 residues. In germline, CDR1 is MNHNS, CDR2 SASEGT.

The chain couples TRBV7-2 to TRBJ2-7; D gene uncertain. CDR1 is SGHTA, CDR2 FQGNSA, per germline. This CDR3 spans 15 amino acids. V was shortened by 5 bases and J by 0 bases, with 14 bases between the two germline ends. This chain's CDR3 is CASSGPLRSSYEQYF. The CDR3 region has the DNA TGTGCCAGCAGCGGGCCCCTTAGAAGCTCCTACGAGCAGTACTTC.

This sequence joins TRBV7-9 and TRBJ1-1; possible D gene TRBD1, 6 bases. This CDR3 spans 16 amino acids. Per germline, CDR1 SEHNR and CDR2 FQNEAQ (reference sequence). Trimming removed 1 base at V and 0 bases at J, with 12 bases between. The CDR3 here is CASSLGDNPMNTEAFF. CDR3 nucleotide sequence: TGTGCCAGCAGCTTAGGGGACAACCCCATGAACACTGAAGCTTTCTTT.

The rearrangement joins TRBV4-1 to TRBJ2-3; 9 positions agree with TRBD1. This CDR3 contains 15 residues. After removal of 4 bases from V and 5 bases from J, the junction contained 7 bases not matched to a gene. Germline V gene sequence: CDR1 MGHRA, CDR2 YSYEKL. The CDR3 loop reads CASSRLQGAGDTQYF. In DNA form, the CDR3 reads TGCGCCAGCAGCCGACTACAGGGGGCAGGAGATACGCAGTATTTT.

The V call is TRBV7-9, the J call TRBJ2-7; 9 nucleotides agree with TRBD1. This CDR3 spans 15 amino acids. Germline V gene lookup returns CDR1 SEHNR and CDR2 FQNEAQ (reference sequence). Unmatched junction bases numbered 5, after V lost 2 bases and J lost 3 bases. The CDR3 DNA reads TGTGCCAGCAGCTTAAGTGGACAGGGGCACTACGAGCAGTACTTC. Translating gives CASSLSGQGHYEQYF.

Regarding this clone: Other DNA variants within this sample encode the same CDR3. The chain joins TRBV27 to TRBJ1-5; no reliable D call. Germline CDR1 MNHEY, CDR2 SMNVEV (reference sequence). The CDR3 length is 13 residues. Trimming took off 6 bases at V and 2 bases at J, with 8 bases between the two ends. CDR3 region: CASSPGGNQPQHF. CDR3 nucleotides: TGTGCCAGCAGCCCGGGTGGCAATCAGCCCCAGCATTTT.

The CDR3 coding sequence is TGTGCCAGCAGTCTTAGACAGGGGACCACTGAAGCTTTCTTT. Protein product: CASSLRQGTTEAFF. The chain employs TRBV2 and TRBJ1-1, with TRBD1 identical over 8 bases. V trimming: 5 bases; J trimming: 4 bases; junction bases outside the gene matches: 6. The CDR3 has 14 residues. CDR1 and CDR2 from the germline V gene are SNHLY and FYNNEI. Full variable domain (outside the CDR3, taken from reference TRBV2 and TRBJ1-1): EPEVTQTPSHQVTQMGQEVILRCVPISNHLYFYWYRQILGQKVEFLVSFYNNEISEKSEIFDDQFSVERPDGSNFTLKIRSTKLEDSAMYFCASSLRQGTTEAFFGQGTRLTVV.

The V call is TRBV7-3, the J call TRBJ2-7, with a tentative D call TRBD2 (5 bases). V was shortened by 3 bases and J by 0 bases, with 6 bases between the two germline ends. The length of the CDR3 is 13 residues. CDR1 is SGHTA and CDR2 is FQGTGA in the germline V gene. The CDR3 DNA reads as TGTGCCAGCAGCTTGGACTCCTCCTACGAGCAGTACTTC. This codes for CASSLDSSYEQYF.

This clone came up once. The same CDR3 is also encoded by other DNA sequences in this sample. This sequence joins TRBV7-8 and TRBJ2-2; D tentatively fits TRBD1 or TRBD2 (7 bases each). The germline V gene has CDR1 SGHVS and CDR2 FQNEAQ. V was shortened by 1 base and J by 5 bases, with 17 bases between the two germline ends. This CDR3 region has 17 residues. CDR3 sequence reads: CASSLVFGQGGTGELFF. The CDR3 coding sequence is TGTGCCAGCAGCTTAGTTTTCGGGCAGGGGGGGACCGGGGAGCTGTTTTTT.

This clone is judged medium-sized. Written as DNA, the CDR3 is TGTGCCAGCGCCGGGACAGGGGAAACCGGGGAGCTGTTTTTT. It codes for CASAGTGETGELFF. This chain uses TRBV2 with TRBJ2-2; 10 bases line up with TRBD1. V trimming: 8 bases; J trimming: 5 bases; junction bases outside the gene matches: 5. CDR1 and CDR2 (germline): SNHLY, FYNNEI. The CDR3 has 14 amino acids.

Written as DNA, the CDR3 is TGTGCCAGCAGCTTCCTAACGTTCGGAGTCAAAAACATTCAGTACTTC. Translating gives CASSFLTFGVKNIQYF. The gene calls are TRBV7-2 and TRBJ2-4; no clear D. CDR3 length: 16 amino acids. Looked up from germline, CDR1 is SGHTA and CDR2 is FQGNSA. V lost 3 bases and J lost 3, with 15 bases in between.

The V call is TRBV18, the J call TRBJ1-1; D not resolved. CDR1 is KGHSH and CDR2 is LQKENI in the germline V gene. The V end lost 2 bases, the J end lost 4 bases, and 8 bases lay between the germline ends. This CDR3 has 13 amino acids. The CDR3 sequence is CASSPDLSTEAFF. DNA of the CDR3: TGTGCCAGCTCACCAGACCTGAGCACTGAAGCTTTCTTT.

CDR3 in DNA: TGTGCAACCGGGACAGGGGGATTAAAACTGTTTTTT. Residues: CATGTGGLKLFF. The V gene is TRBV2, the J gene TRBJ1-4, with 11 nucleotides matching TRBD1. CDR1 and CDR2 from the germline V gene are SNHLY and FYNNEI. The CDR3 is 12 residues long. Looking up the rest from reference TRBV2 and TRBJ1-4 gives the full variable domain: EPEVTQTPSHQVTQMGQEVILRCVPISNHLYFYWYRQILGQKVEFLVSFYNNEISEKSEIFDDQFSVERPDGSNFTLKIRSTKLEDSAMYFCATGTGGLKLFFGSGTQLSVL.

The table lists this clone with a few counts. V is TRBV10-2 and J is TRBJ2-2; no clear D. Trimming took 8 bases from V and 6 from J, leaving 7 bases between them. CDR3 size: 11 residues. CDR1 and CDR2 (germline): WSHSY, SAAADI. The DNA of the CDR3 is TGCGCCAGCGCTCAGGCCGGGGAGCTGTTTTTT. Encoded protein: CASAQAGELFF.

The CDR3 region has the DNA TGCGCCAGCAGCGGGATGCGAGTTCAGGTCAATGAGCAGTTCTTC. It specifies CASSGMRVQVNEQFF. V is TRBV10-1 and J is TRBJ2-1, with D possibly TRBD2 on 5 matching bases. The CDR3 extends over 15 amino acids. The V end was cut by 6 bases, the J end by 6 bases, with 18 bases between. Germline V lookup: CDR1 WNHNN, CDR2 SYGVQD (reference sequence).

This clone was observed a single time. The chain has TRBV7-9 and TRBJ1-4; 10 bases line up with TRBD1. Germline loops: CDR1 SEHNR, CDR2 FQNEAQ (reference sequence). The CDR3 is 17 residues long. V gave up 5 bases and J gave up 2 bases; unmatched junction bases: 8. The CDR3 region is CASSDRGRKGTNEKLFF. The DNA for the CDR3 is TGTGCCAGCAGCGACAGGGGGCGAAAGGGCACTAATGAAAAACTGTTTTTT.

The chain has TRBV28 and TRBJ2-2; no clear D. The CDR3 is 14 amino acids. Germline V gives CDR1 MDHEN, CDR2 SYDVKM. V lost 3 bases and J 1 base, leaving 6 bases between the germline ends. This chain's CDR3 is CASSLVGNTGELFF. Written as DNA, the CDR3 is TGTGCCAGCAGTTTGGTAGGGAACACCGGGGAGCTGTTTTTT.

V is TRBV7-3 and J is TRBJ2-1; 12 positions agree with TRBD2. The CDR3 length is 16 residues. J was trimmed by 9 bases and V by 1 base; bases with no gene match: 7. Germline V lookup: CDR1 SGHTA, CDR2 FQGTGA. The CDR3 loop reads CASSLMGTSGRREQFF. The DNA of the CDR3 is TGTGCCAGCAGCTTAATGGGAACTAGCGGGAGGCGTGAGCAGTTCTTC.

The gene calls are TRBV27 and TRBJ2-5, with TRBD2 identical over 11 bases. Germline CDR1 reads MNHEY; CDR2 reads SMNVEV (reference sequence). The CDR3 has 15 residues. V shed 3 bases, J shed 4 bases, and the junction held 4 bases outside the gene matches. The CDR3 DNA reads as TGTGCCAGCAGTTTGGACCTAGCGGGAGGAGAGACCCAGTACTTC. It yields the protein CASSLDLAGGETQYF.

V gene TRBV6-5 combines with J gene TRBJ2-5; possible D gene TRBD2, 6 bases. CDR3 length: 15 amino acids. Germline V gene data show CDR1 as MNHEY and CDR2 as SVGAGI. The V end lost 5 bases, the J end lost 5 bases, and 18 bases lay between the germline ends. CDR3 bases: TGTGCCAGCAGTGTGACGGGCGCCGGAGGGGAGACCCAGTACTTC. Encoded protein: CASSVTGAGGETQYF.

The rearrangement links TRBV14 to TRBJ1-2; TRBD1 aligns across 8 bases. Germline loops: CDR1 SGHDN, CDR2 FVKESK. This CDR3 spans 16 amino acids. V gave up 1 base and J gave up 5 bases; unmatched junction bases: 9. In DNA form, the CDR3 reads TGTGCCAGCAGCCAAGTTGCAGGGGGCGCAGGATATGGCTACACCTTC. Amino acids: CASSQVAGGAGYGYTF. The whole variable domain, filled in from reference TRBV14 and TRBJ1-2, reads EAGVTQFPSHSVIEKGQTVTLRCDPISGHDNLYWYRRVMGKEIKFLLHFVKESKQDESGMPNNRFLAERTGGTYSTLKVQPAELEDSGVYFCASSQVAGGAGYGYTFGSGTRLTVV.

This clone was detected many times. This sequence joins TRBV7-6 and TRBJ1-3; D may be TRBD1 (5 bases). V lost 4 bases and J 0 bases, leaving 10 bases between the germline ends. The CDR3 has 15 amino acids. Germline loops: CDR1 SGHVS, CDR2 FNYEAQ. CDR3 residues: CASSSGRSSGNTIYF. The CDR3 DNA reads as TGTGCCAGCAGCTCGGGACGGTCCTCTGGAAACACCATATATTTT.

V and J are TRBV28 and TRBJ2-5; 7 nucleotides match TRBD1. Trimming took 9 bases from V and 1 from J; bases not matched to a gene: 5. CDR3 length equals 13 residues. Per the germline V gene, CDR1 is MDHEN and CDR2 is SYDVKM. The CDR3 here is CASQGQPQETQYF. CDR3 DNA sequence: TGTGCCAGTCAGGGACAGCCCCAAGAGACCCAGTACTTC.

Only one count was recorded for this clone. J is TRBJ1-4 and V is TRBV14, with unresolved D. The CDR3 loop spans 14 amino acids. The ends were cut back, 4 bases at V and 15 bases at J, with 21 bases in the middle. Germline CDR1 and CDR2: SGHDN and FVKESK. The CDR3 DNA is TGTGCCAGCAGCCTGACACGATATAATGAAAGGGTGTTTTTT. Protein sequence: CASSLTRYNERVFF.

The rearrangement uses TRBV6-1 and TRBJ2-7; 7 bases map to TRBD1. The junction had 4 bases not matched to a gene; V was cut back by 6 bases and J by 2 bases. The CDR3 extends over 13 amino acids. Germline values: CDR1 MNHNS, CDR2 SASEGT. Here the CDR3 reads CASRWTGAYEQYF. CDR3 nucleotides: TGTGCCAGCAGGTGGACAGGAGCCTACGAGCAGTACTTC.

The table lists this clone with a count of one. In nucleotides, the CDR3 is TGTGCCAGCAGGCCACCCGGGACTAGCGGGGGCAATGAGCAGTTCTTC. The encoded protein is CASRPPGTSGGNEQFF. The rearrangement joins TRBV9 to TRBJ2-1; 14 bases align to TRBD2. This CDR3 is built from 16 residues. Germline values: CDR1 SGDLS, CDR2 YYNGEE. J lost 6 bases, V lost 5 bases, and 7 bases had no gene match.

V usage is TRBV4-1 and J usage is TRBJ2-7; 8 bases are shared with TRBD2. The V gene's germline CDR1 is MGHRA and CDR2 YSYEKL. The CDR3 extends over 16 amino acids. J was trimmed by 5 bases and V by 4 bases; bases with no gene match: 13. CDR3 residues: CASSRGQASGGDEQYF. As DNA, the CDR3 is TGCGCCAGCAGCCGGGGACAAGCTTCGGGAGGGGACGAGCAGTACTTC.

This clone has a handful of counts. This chain connects TRBV10-3 to TRBJ1-2; 9 nucleotides line up with TRBD1. Germline assignment: CDR1 ENHRY and CDR2 SYGVKD. CDR3 length equals 14 residues. V lost 8 bases, J lost 6 bases, and 10 bases stayed unmatched. The CDR3 protein is CAIGTGTGYNGYTF. CDR3 bases: TGTGCCATCGGAACCGGGACAGGGTATAATGGCTACACCTTC.